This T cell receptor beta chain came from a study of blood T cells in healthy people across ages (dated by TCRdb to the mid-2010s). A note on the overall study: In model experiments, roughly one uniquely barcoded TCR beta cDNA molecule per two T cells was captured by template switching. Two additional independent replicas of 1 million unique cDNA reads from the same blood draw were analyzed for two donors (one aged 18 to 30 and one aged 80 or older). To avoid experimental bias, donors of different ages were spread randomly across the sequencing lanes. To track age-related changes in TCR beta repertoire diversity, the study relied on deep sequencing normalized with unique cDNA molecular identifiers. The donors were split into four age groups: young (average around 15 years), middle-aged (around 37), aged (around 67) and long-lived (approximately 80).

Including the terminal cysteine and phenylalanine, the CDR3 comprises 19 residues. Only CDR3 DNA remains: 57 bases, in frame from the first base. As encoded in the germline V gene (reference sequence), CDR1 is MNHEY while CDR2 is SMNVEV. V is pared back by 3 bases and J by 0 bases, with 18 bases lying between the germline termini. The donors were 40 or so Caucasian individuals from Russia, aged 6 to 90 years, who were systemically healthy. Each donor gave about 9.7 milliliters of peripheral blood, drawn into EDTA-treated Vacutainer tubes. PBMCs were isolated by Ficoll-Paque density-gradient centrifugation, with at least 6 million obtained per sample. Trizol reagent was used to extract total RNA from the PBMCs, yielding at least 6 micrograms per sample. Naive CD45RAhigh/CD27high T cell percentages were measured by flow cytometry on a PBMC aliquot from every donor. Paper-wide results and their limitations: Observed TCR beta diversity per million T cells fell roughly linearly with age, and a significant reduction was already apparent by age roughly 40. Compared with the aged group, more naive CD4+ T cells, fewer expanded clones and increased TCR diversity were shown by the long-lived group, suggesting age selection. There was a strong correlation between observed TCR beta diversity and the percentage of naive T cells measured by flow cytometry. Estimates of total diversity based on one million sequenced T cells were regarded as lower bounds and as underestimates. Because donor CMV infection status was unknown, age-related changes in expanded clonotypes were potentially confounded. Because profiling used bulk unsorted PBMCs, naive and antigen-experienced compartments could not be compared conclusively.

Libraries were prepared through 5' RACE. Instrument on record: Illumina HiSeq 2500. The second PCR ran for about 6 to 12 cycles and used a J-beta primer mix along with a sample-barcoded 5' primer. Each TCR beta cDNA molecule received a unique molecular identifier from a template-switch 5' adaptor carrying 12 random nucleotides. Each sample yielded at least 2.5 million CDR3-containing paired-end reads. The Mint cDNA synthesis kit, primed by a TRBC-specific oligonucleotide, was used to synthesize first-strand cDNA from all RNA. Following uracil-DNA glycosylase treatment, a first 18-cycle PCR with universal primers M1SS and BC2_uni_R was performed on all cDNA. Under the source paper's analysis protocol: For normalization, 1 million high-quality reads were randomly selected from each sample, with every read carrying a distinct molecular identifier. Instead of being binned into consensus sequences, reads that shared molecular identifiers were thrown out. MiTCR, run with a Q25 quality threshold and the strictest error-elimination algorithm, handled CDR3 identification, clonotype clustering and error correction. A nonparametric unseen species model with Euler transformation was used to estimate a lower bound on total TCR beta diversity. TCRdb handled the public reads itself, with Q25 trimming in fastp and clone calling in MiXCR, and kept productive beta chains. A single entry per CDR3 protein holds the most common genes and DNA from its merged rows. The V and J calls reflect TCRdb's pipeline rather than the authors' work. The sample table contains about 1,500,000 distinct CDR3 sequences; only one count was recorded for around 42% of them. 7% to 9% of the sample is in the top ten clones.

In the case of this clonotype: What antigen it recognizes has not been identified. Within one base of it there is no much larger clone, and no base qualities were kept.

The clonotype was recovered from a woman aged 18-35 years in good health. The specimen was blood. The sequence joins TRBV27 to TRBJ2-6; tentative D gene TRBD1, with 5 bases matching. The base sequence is TGTGCCAGCAGTTTCCGACAATGGGGCGCATCCTCTGGGGCCAACGTCCTGACTTTC. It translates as CASSFRQWGASSGANVLTF.